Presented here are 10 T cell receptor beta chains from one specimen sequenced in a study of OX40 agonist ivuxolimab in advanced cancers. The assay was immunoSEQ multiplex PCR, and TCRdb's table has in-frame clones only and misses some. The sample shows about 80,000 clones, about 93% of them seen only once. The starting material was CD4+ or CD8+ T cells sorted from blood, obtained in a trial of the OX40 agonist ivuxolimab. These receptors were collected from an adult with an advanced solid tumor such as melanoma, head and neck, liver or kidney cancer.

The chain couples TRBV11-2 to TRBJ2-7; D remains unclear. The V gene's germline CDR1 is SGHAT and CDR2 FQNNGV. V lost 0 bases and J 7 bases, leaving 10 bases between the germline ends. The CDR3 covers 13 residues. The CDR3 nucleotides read TGTGCCAGCAGCTTAGATCCTCCTTGGGAGCAGTACTTC. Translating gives CASSLDPPWEQYF.

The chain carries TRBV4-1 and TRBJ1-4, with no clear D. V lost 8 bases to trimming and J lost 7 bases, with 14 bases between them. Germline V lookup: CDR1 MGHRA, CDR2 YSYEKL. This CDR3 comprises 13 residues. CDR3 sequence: CASGPWNAEKLFF. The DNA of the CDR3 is TGCGCCAGCGGGCCATGGAATGCTGAAAAACTGTTTTTT.

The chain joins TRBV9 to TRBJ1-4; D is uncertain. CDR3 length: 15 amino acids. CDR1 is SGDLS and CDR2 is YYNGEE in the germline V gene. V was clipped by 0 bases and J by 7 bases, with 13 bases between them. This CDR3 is CASSVAGGVGEKLFF. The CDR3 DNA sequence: TGTGCCAGCAGCGTAGCCGGAGGCGTGGGTGAAAAACTGTTTTTT.

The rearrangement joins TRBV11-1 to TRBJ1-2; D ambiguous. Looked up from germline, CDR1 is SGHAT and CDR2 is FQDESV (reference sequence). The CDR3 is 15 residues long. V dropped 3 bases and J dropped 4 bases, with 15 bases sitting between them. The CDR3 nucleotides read TGTGCCAGCAGCTTCGGACCCTCGGACGTCTATGGCTACACCTTC. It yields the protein CASSFGPSDVYGYTF.

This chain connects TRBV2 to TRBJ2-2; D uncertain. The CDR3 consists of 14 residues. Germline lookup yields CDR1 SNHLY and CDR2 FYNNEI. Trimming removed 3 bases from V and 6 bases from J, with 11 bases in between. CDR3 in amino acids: CASSEEGWAGELFF. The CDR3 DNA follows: TGTGCCAGCAGTGAGGAAGGGTGGGCCGGGGAGCTGTTTTTT.

The CDR3 nucleotides are TGCAGCGTTGTGAGCGCCCGGGACTATGGCTACACCTTC. As protein: CSVVSARDYGYTF. This chain links TRBV29-1 with TRBJ1-2; D call uncertain. V was trimmed by 4 bases and J by 3 bases, leaving 12 bases between them. Per the germline V gene, CDR1 is SQVTM and CDR2 is ANQGSEA. The CDR3 has 13 residues. Complete variable domain (other parts from reference TRBV29-1 and TRBJ1-2): SAVISQKPSRDICQRGTSLTIQCQVDSQVTMMFWYRQQPGQSLTLIATANQGSEATYESGFVIDKFPISRPNLTFSTLTVSNMSPEDSSIYLCSVVSARDYGYTFGSGTRLTVV.

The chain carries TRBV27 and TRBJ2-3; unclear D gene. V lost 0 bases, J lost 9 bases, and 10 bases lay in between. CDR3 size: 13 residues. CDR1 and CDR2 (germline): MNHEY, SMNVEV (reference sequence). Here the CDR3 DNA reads TGTGCCAGCAGTTTATCGGGATCGGCAACGCAGTATTTT. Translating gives CASSLSGSATQYF.

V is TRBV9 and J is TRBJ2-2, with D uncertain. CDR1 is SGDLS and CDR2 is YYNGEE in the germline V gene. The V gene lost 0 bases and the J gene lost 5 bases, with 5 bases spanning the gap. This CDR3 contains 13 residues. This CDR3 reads CASSVEGTGELFF. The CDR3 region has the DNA TGTGCCAGCAGCGTAGAGGGAACCGGGGAGCTGTTTTTT. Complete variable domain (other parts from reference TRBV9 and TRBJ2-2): DSGVTQTPKHLITATGQRVTLRCSPRSGDLSVYWYQQSLDQGLQFLIQYYNGEERAKGNILERFSAQQFPDLHSELNLSSLELGDSALYFCASSVEGTGELFFGEGSRLTVL.

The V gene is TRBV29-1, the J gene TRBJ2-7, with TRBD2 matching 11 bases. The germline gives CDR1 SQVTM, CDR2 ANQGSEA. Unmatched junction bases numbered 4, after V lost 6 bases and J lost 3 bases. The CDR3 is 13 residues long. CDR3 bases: TGCAGCGTCCACACTAGCGGGAGCTACGAGCAGTACTTC. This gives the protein CSVHTSGSYEQYF.

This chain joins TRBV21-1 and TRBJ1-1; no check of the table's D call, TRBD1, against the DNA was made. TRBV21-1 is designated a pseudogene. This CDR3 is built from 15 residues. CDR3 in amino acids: CASSFQGARGTEAFF. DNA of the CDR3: TGTGCCAGCAGTTTCCAGGGGGCGCGCGGCACTGAAGCTTTCTTT.